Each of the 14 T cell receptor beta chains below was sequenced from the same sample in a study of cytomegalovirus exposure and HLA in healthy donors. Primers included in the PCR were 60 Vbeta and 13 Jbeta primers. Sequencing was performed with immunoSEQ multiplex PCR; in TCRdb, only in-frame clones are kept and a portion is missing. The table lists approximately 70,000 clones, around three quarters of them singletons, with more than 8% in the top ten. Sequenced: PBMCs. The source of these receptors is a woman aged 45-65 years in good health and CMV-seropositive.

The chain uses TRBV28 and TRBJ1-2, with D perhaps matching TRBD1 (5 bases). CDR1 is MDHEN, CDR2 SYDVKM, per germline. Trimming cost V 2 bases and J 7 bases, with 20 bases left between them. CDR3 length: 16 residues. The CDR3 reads CASSLPSGGLIGGYTF. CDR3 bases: TGTGCCAGCAGTTTACCCTCCGGGGGGTTAATAGGTGGCTACACCTTC.

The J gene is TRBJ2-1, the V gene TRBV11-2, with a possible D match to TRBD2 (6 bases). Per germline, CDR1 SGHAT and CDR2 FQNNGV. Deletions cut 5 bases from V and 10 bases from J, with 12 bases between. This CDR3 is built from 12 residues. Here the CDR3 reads CASSPGGVEQFF. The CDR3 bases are TGTGCCAGCAGCCCAGGCGGGGTGGAGCAGTTCTTC. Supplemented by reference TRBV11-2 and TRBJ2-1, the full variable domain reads EAGVAQSPRYKIIEKRQSVAFWCNPISGHATLYWYQQILGQGPKLLIQFQNNGVVDDSQLPKDRFSAERLKGVDSTLKIQPAKLEDSAVYLCASSPGGVEQFFGPGTRLTVL.

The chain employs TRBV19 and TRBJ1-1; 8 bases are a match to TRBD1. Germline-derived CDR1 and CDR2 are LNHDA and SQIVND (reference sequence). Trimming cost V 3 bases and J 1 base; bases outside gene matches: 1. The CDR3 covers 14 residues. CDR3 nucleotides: TGTGCCAGTAGTATTCAGGGGGCGAACACTGAAGCTTTCTTT. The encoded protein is CASSIQGANTEAFF.

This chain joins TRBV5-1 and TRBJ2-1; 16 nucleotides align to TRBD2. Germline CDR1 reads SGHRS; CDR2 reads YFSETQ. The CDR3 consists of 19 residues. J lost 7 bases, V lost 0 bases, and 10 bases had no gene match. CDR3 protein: CASSLAGTSGGAIMNEQFF. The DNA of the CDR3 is TGCGCCAGCAGCTTGGCCGGGACTAGCGGGGGGGCCATCATGAATGAGCAGTTCTTC.

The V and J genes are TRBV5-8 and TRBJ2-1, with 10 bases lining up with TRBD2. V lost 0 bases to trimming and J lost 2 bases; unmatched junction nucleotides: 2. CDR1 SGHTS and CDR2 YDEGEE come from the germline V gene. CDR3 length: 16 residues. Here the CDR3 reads CASSLGLAGAYNEQFF. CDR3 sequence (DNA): TGTGCCAGCAGCTTGGGGCTAGCGGGAGCCTACAATGAGCAGTTCTTC.

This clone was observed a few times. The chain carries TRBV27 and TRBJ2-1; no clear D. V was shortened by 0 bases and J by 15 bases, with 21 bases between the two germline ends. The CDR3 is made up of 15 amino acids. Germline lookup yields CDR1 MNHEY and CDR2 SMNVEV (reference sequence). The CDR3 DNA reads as TGTGCCAGCAGTTTATCATCCCCCCTTTTTGGAGCCCCGTTCTTC. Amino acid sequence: CASSLSSPLFGAPFF.

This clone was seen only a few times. CDR3 residues: CASTGPSTDTQYF. CDR3 nucleotides: TGTGCCAGCACCGGTCCTAGCACAGATACGCAGTATTTT. The V gene is TRBV7-2, the J gene TRBJ2-3; D remains unclear. Trimming shortened V by 7 bases and J by 0 bases, and 8 bases separated the two germline ends. The germline V gene has CDR1 SGHTA and CDR2 FQGNSA. The CDR3 has 13 residues.

This CDR3 is CASSLGQRLLMETQYF. CDR3 bases: TGTGCCAGCAGCTTGGGACAGAGATTACTGATGGAGACCCAGTACTTC. The rearrangement joins TRBV7-6 to TRBJ2-5; TRBD1 agrees at 7 bases. Trimming removed 3 bases from V and 5 bases from J; junction bases left unmatched: 12. The CDR3 is 16 amino acids. Germline V gene lookup returns CDR1 SGHVS and CDR2 FNYEAQ.

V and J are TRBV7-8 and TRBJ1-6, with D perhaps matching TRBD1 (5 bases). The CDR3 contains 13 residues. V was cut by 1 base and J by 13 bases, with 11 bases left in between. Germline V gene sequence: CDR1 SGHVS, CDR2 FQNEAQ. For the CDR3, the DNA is TGTGCCAGCAGCTTAGGGGAGGGGCTGCCCCTCCACTTT. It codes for CASSLGEGLPLHF.

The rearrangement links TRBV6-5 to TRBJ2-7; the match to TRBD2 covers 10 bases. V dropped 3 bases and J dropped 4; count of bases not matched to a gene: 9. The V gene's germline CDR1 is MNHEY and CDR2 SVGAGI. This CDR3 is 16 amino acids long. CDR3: CASSYYRTSGPYEQYF. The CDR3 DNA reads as TGTGCCAGCAGTTATTATAGGACTAGCGGCCCATACGAGCAGTACTTC.

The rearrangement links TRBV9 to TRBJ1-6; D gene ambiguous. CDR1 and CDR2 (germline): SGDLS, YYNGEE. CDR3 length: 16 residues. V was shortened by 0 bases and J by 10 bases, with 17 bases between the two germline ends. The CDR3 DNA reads TGTGCCAGCAGCGTAGATGGGAGTGGAGTGAGATCACCCCTCCACTTT. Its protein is CASSVDGSGVRSPLHF.

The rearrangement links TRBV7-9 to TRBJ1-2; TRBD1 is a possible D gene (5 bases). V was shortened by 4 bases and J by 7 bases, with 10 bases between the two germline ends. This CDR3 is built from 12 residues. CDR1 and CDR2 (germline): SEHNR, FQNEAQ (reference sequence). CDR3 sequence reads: CASSWQTAGYTF. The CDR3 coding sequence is TGTGCCAGCAGCTGGCAGACAGCTGGCTACACCTTC.

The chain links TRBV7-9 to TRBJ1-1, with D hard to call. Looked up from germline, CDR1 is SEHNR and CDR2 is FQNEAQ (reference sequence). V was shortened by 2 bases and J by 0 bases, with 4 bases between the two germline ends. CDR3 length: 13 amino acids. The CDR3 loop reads CASSLQVNTEAFF. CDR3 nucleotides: TGTGCCAGCAGCTTACAGGTGAACACTGAAGCTTTCTTT. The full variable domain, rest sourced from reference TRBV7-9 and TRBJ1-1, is DTGVSQNPRHKITKRGQNVTFRCDPISEHNRLYWYRQTLGQGPEFLTYFQNEAQLEKSRLLSDRFSAERPKGSFSTLEIQRTEQGDSAMYLCASSLQVNTEAFFGQGTRLTVV.

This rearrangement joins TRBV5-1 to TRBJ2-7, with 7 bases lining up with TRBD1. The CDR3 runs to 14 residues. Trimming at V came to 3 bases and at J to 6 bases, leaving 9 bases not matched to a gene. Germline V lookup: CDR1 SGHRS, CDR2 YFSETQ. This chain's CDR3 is CASSWAARGSEQYF. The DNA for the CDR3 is TGCGCCAGCAGCTGGGCGGCCAGGGGGAGCGAGCAGTACTTC. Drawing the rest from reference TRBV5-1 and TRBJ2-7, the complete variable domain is KAGVTQTPRYLIKTRGQQVTLSCSPISGHRSVSWYQQTPGQGLQFLFEYFSETQRNKGNFPGRFSGRQFSNSRSEMNVSTLELGDSALYLCASSWAARGSEQYFGPGTRLTVT.